This T cell receptor beta chain came from a study of OX40 agonist ivuxolimab in advanced cancers. The V end lost 7 bases, the J end lost 4 bases, and 10 bases lay between the germline ends. Germline lookup yields CDR1 SGHRS and CDR2 YFSETQ. The CDR3 loop spans 12 amino acids. Data came from immunoSEQ multiplex PCR; TCRdb stores just in-frame clones and leaves some out. The sample lists roughly 80,000 clones; about 88% were seen once. The sequenced sample was CD4+ or CD8+ T cells sorted from blood, obtained in a trial of the OX40 agonist ivuxolimab. J is TRBJ2-3 and V is TRBV5-1; unclear D gene. The clonotype comes from an adult with an advanced solid tumor such as melanoma, head and neck, liver or kidney cancer. This CDR3 is CASSQRSDTQYF. The CDR3 nucleotides are TGCGCCAGCTCTCAACGCTCAGATACGCAGTATTTT.